This is a list of T cell receptor beta chains from one sample in a study of identical twins. TCRdb reanalysed the 5' RACE reads using MiXCR and keeps one entry per CDR3 protein. Of 450,000 or so distinct CDR3 sequences detected, approximately 14% appear once; the ten largest clones hold about 0.52%. The data also belong to a second study, concerning yellow fever vaccine responses in identical twins.

Sample: CD4+ T cells sorted from blood. All receptors come from a woman between 18 and 29 years old in good health. The CDR3 runs from the conserved cysteine through the conserved F or W. Each record gives: CDR3 protein, CDR3 DNA, clone size, J gene, V gene, D gene. D genes are given only for firm matches. Size values are once, few and many counts, or a class for expanded clones, and some rows have none.

CASSLGGAATEAFF TGCGCCAGCAGCTTGGGGGGAGCGGCCACTGAAGCTTTCTTT NA TRBJ1-1 TRBV5-1 NA
CASSDVRTTGELFF TGTGCCAGCAGTGATGTAAGGACCACCGGGGAGCTGTTTTTT NA TRBJ2-2 TRBV2 NA
CSVSPRARGSGEKLFF TGCAGCGTTAGCCCACGTGCGAGGGGTTCGGGTGAAAAACTGTTTTTT NA TRBJ1-4 TRBV29-1 NA
CASSLRRQVNTGELFF TGTGCCAGCAGCTTACGACGACAGGTGAACACCGGGGAGCTGTTTTTT NA TRBJ2-2 TRBV13 NA
CSVAGQGENGYTF TGCAGCGTTGCGGGGCAGGGAGAAAATGGCTACACCTTC few TRBJ1-2 TRBV29-1 NA
CASSPLEGLAGETQYF TGTGCCAGCTCACCGCTCGAGGGACTAGCGGGAGAGACCCAGTACTTC NA TRBJ2-5 TRBV18 TRBD2
CASSLYGPRNEQFF TGTGCCAGCAGCTTATACGGACCCAGAAATGAGCAGTTCTTC NA TRBJ2-1 TRBV7-3 NA
CASSLKWEQYF TGTGCCAGCAGCCTAAAGTGGGAGCAGTACTTC NA TRBJ2-7 TRBV28 NA
CASSPYRGRLYEQYF TGTGCCAGCAGTCCTTACAGGGGGCGACTCTACGAGCAGTACTTC NA TRBJ2-7 TRBV6-2/TRBV6-3 TRBD1
CASSVFRVIEKLFF TGTGCCAGCAGCGTATTCAGGGTTATTGAAAAACTGTTTTTT few TRBJ1-4 TRBV27 NA
CASSQNRDSIYGYTF TGCGCCAGCAGCCAAAACCGGGACAGCATCTATGGCTACACCTTC NA TRBJ1-2 TRBV4-1 TRBD1
CSVEDSLAAYNEQFF TGCAGCGTTGAAGATAGCCTAGCGGCCTACAATGAGCAGTTCTTC many TRBJ2-1 TRBV29-1 TRBD2
CASSQGEGRSYEQYF TGTGCCAGCAGCCAGGGAGAAGGCAGGTCCTACGAGCAGTACTTC few TRBJ2-7 TRBV14 NA
CASSHPDRGHGYTF TGTGCCAGCAGCCACCCCGACAGGGGACATGGCTACACCTTC many TRBJ1-2 TRBV7-2 TRBD1